The 26 T cell receptor beta chains below all came from one sample that was sequenced in a study of shared clonotypes between healthy human individuals. This table comes from immunoSEQ multiplex PCR, and its TCRdb copy is limited to in-frame clones, with some not included. The table shows more than 850,000 clones, with 75% to 85% occurring only once. Sequencing was performed on memory CD4+ T cells from PBMCs. The subset denotes: CD45RA-negative fraction. Source of these receptors: a man between 18 and 35 years old in good health. Some clones in this sample may be carry-over from other donors' samples.

The chain links TRBV10-2 to TRBJ2-7; D might be TRBD1 (6 bases). From germline, CDR1 is WSHSY and CDR2 SAAADI. Trimming left V 6 bases short and J 3 bases short, with 15 bases between. CDR3 size: 14 residues. Here the CDR3 DNA reads TGCGCCAGCAGACCGACAGGAACCTTCTACGAGCAGTACTTC. It encodes CASRPTGTFYEQYF.

In its sample, this clone was seen once. The chain has TRBV18 and TRBJ2-1, with D maybe TRBD2 (5 bases). Trimming took off 2 bases at V and 3 bases at J, with 17 bases between the two ends. This CDR3 is built from 17 residues. Germline CDR1 and CDR2: KGHSH and LQKENI. CDR3: CASSPVRSGTRYNEQFF. CDR3 coding DNA: TGTGCCAGCTCACCAGTCAGATCGGGAACCCGCTACAATGAGCAGTTCTTC.

The rearrangement links TRBV5-1 to TRBJ2-5, with 10 bases matching TRBD2. Germline lookup yields CDR1 SGHRS and CDR2 YFSETQ. This CDR3 is 18 amino acids long. J lost 0 bases, V lost 3 bases, and 11 bases had no gene match. The CDR3 spells CASSYRTSGGGYQETQYF. Here the CDR3 DNA reads TGCGCCAGCAGCTATCGGACTAGCGGAGGGGGGTACCAAGAGACCCAGTACTTC.

V gene TRBV15 combines with J gene TRBJ2-2, with 9 bases aligning to TRBD1. V lost 3 bases and J lost 0; bases outside the gene matches: 5. Germline CDR1 LNHNV, CDR2 YYDKDF (reference sequence). The CDR3 loop spans 17 amino acids. As DNA, the CDR3 is TGTGCCACCAGCAGGGGACAGGGATCTTCGAACACCGGGGAGCTGTTTTTT. This gives the protein CATSRGQGSSNTGELFF.

This chain connects TRBV10-3 to TRBJ2-2; TRBD2 matches 11 bases. Germline V gene lookup returns CDR1 ENHRY and CDR2 SYGVKD. V shed 3 bases, J shed 8 bases, and the junction held 11 bases outside the gene matches. CDR3 length equals 17 residues. This CDR3 reads CAISEGLGLAGGGELFF. For the CDR3, the DNA is TGTGCCATCAGTGAAGGCCTCGGGCTAGCGGGAGGAGGGGAGCTGTTTTTT.

This clone was seen only a few times. V gene TRBV28 combines with J gene TRBJ1-5; 8 positions match TRBD1. This CDR3 contains 15 residues. Germline V gives CDR1 MDHEN, CDR2 SYDVKM. Losses at the gene ends were 4 bases for V and 4 bases for J; bases not matched to a gene: 6. The CDR3 spells CASSSPGQVNQPQHF. The CDR3 region has the DNA TGTGCCAGCAGTTCTCCGGGACAGGTGAATCAGCCCCAGCATTTT. The whole variable domain, filled in from reference TRBV28 and TRBJ1-5, reads DVKVTQSSRYLVKRTGEKVFLECVQDMDHENMFWYRQDPGLGLRLIYFSYDVKMKEKGDIPEGYSVSREKKERFSLILESASTNQTSMYLCASSSPGQVNQPQHFGDGTRLSIL.

This sequence joins TRBV5-1 and TRBJ2-6; D gene unclear. Between the trimmed V and J ends, which lost 6 bases and 0 bases, there was a span of 13 bases. Germline lookup yields CDR1 SGHRS and CDR2 YFSETQ. This CDR3 has 16 amino acids. CDR3 region: CASTLGPVSGANVLTF. CDR3 bases: TGCGCCAGCACCCTGGGCCCGGTCTCTGGGGCCAACGTCCTGACTTTC.

This clone occurred many times. V is TRBV10-3 and J is TRBJ1-4; 10 nucleotides match TRBD1. V trimming: 5 bases; J trimming: 8 bases; junction bases outside the gene matches: 8. Germline V CDR1 and CDR2: ENHRY, SYGVKD. The CDR3 length is 15 residues. CDR3 in amino acids: CAISRDRGGREKLFF. The CDR3 DNA reads as TGTGCCATCAGTAGGGACAGGGGCGGGAGAGAAAAACTGTTTTTT.

The chain carries TRBV2 and TRBJ1-3; 7 nucleotides match TRBD1. This CDR3 region has 15 residues. The germline gives CDR1 SNHLY, CDR2 FYNNEI. V was pared by 5 bases and J by 4 bases, with 8 bases of the junction left unmatched. Here the CDR3 reads CASSPDRASGNTIYF. The CDR3 DNA reads as TGTGCCAGCAGTCCCGACAGGGCGTCAGGAAACACCATATATTTT.

This chain joins TRBV28 and TRBJ2-1, with 8 positions matching TRBD2. V lost 8 bases and J lost 9; bases outside the gene matches: 3. In germline, CDR1 is MDHEN, CDR2 SYDVKM. This CDR3 comprises 11 residues. This CDR3 is CASGGLGEQFF. CDR3 nucleotides: TGTGCCAGCGGGGGACTAGGTGAGCAGTTCTTC. The complete variable domain, with remaining parts taken from reference TRBV28 and TRBJ2-1, reads DVKVTQSSRYLVKRTGEKVFLECVQDMDHENMFWYRQDPGLGLRLIYFSYDVKMKEKGDIPEGYSVSREKKERFSLILESASTNQTSMYLCASGGLGEQFFGPGTRLTVL.

The chain is built from TRBV28 and TRBJ2-3; D perhaps matches TRBD1 (6 bases). Germline V gives CDR1 MDHEN, CDR2 SYDVKM. The CDR3 runs to 13 residues. Trimming took off 6 bases at V and 14 bases at J, with 21 bases between the two ends. DNA for the CDR3: TGTGCCAGCAGGGGGGCCGGGGACCAAACTTTGTATTTT. This codes for CASRGAGDQTLYF.

The chain is built from TRBV9 and TRBJ2-1; D uncertain. The CDR3 spans 14 residues. V was clipped by 0 bases and J by 4 bases, with 8 bases between them. Germline CDR1 and CDR2: SGDLS and YYNGEE. The CDR3 is CASSVVSVYNEQFF. The CDR3 DNA reads TGTGCCAGCAGCGTAGTCTCTGTATACAATGAGCAGTTCTTC.

CDR3 in amino acids: CASSLGTAGQPQHF. The CDR3 DNA sequence: TGTGCCAGCAGTTTAGGAACAGCGGGACAGCCCCAGCATTTT. This chain joins TRBV27 and TRBJ1-5, with unresolved D. CDR3 size: 14 residues. Germline CDR1 MNHEY, CDR2 SMNVEV (reference sequence). Trimming left V 2 bases short and J 7 bases short, with 12 bases between.

The CDR3 here is CASRYPQGNSEAFF. CDR3 in DNA: TGTGCCAGCAGATACCCACAGGGGAATTCTGAAGCTTTCTTT. The gene calls are TRBV6-5 and TRBJ1-1, with TRBD1 matching 7 bases. The CDR3 is 14 residues long. The V segment lost 6 bases and the J segment 6 bases; nucleotides outside the gene matches: 10. Germline lookup yields CDR1 MNHEY and CDR2 SVGAGI.

The sample holds one count of this clone. The rearrangement links TRBV5-5 to TRBJ2-7; no clear D. The CDR3 spans 13 residues. Germline CDR1 reads SGHKS; CDR2 reads YYEKEE (reference sequence). V was pared by 4 bases and J by 0 bases, with 8 bases between. The CDR3 coding sequence is TGTGCCAGCAGCCCGTATAGCTCCTACGAGCAGTACTTC. Translation: CASSPYSSYEQYF.

The rearrangement uses TRBV18 and TRBJ2-2; D unclear. Germline V gene sequence: CDR1 KGHSH, CDR2 LQKENI. Trimming shortened V by 3 bases and J by 2 bases, and 19 bases separated the two germline ends. This CDR3 is 18 amino acids long. CDR3 region: CASSPSRVGQINTGELFF. The CDR3 DNA follows: TGTGCCAGCTCACCTAGTCGTGTCGGGCAGATAAACACCGGGGAGCTGTTTTTT.

Comment on this clone: This specimen includes other DNA sequences encoding the same CDR3. CDR3 in DNA: TGCGCCAGCAGCTTGGCGGGGACGGGAAATGAAAAACTGTTTTTT. Translated: CASSLAGTGNEKLFF. The chain links TRBV5-1 to TRBJ1-4; possibly TRBD1 for D (5 bases). Trimming stripped 0 bases from V and 5 bases from J, with 11 bases between. The CDR3 is 15 residues long. In germline, CDR1 is SGHRS, CDR2 YFSETQ.

The rearrangement links TRBV5-5 to TRBJ2-2; no clear D. The CDR3 consists of 16 residues. The V end was cut by 4 bases, the J end by 6 bases, with 19 bases between. The germline V gene encodes CDR1 SGHKS and CDR2 YYEKEE (reference sequence). CDR3: CASSQGPLPMAGELFF. Written as DNA, the CDR3 is TGTGCCAGCAGCCAAGGCCCCCTACCGATGGCCGGGGAGCTGTTTTTT.

The V gene is TRBV29-1, the J gene TRBJ1-4; D gene unclear. Germline V gene lookup returns CDR1 SQVTM and CDR2 ANQGSEA. This CDR3 has 13 amino acids. Trimming shortened V by 4 bases and J by 2 bases, and 8 bases separated the two germline ends. Written as DNA, the CDR3 is TGCAGCGTTGCTCGGAACACTAATGAAAAACTGTTTTTT. This codes for CSVARNTNEKLFF.

The rearrangement joins TRBV5-1 to TRBJ2-5, with D possibly TRBD2 on 6 matching bases. V shed 1 base and J shed 4 bases, with 20 bases lying between them. Per the germline V gene, CDR1 is SGHRS and CDR2 is YFSETQ. The CDR3 is made up of 17 amino acids. The CDR3 spells CASSLTGDEGKGETQYF. DNA of the CDR3: TGCGCCAGCAGCTTGACGGGAGACGAGGGGAAGGGAGAGACCCAGTACTTC.

The rearrangement links TRBV30 to TRBJ1-1; TRBD1 aligns across 9 bases. The V gene's germline CDR1 is GTSNPN and CDR2 SVGIG (reference sequence). The CDR3 has 15 residues. V trimming: 3 bases; J trimming: 4 bases; junction bases outside the gene matches: 9. CDR3 sequence reads: CAWSYRDREGTEAFF. The CDR3 coding sequence is TGTGCCTGGAGCTACCGGGACAGGGAAGGCACTGAAGCTTTCTTT.

The chain links TRBV7-2 to TRBJ1-2; weak D call: TRBD1 (5 bases). Germline V gene sequence: CDR1 SGHTA, CDR2 FQGNSA. The CDR3 runs to 15 residues. The V end was cut by 5 bases, the J end by 0 bases, with 13 bases between. CDR3 sequence (DNA): TGTGCCAGCAGCCCAACGAGGGGTACTAACTATGGCTACACCTTC. Amino acid sequence: CASSPTRGTNYGYTF.

This clone was counted only a few times. The V gene is TRBV6-1, the J gene TRBJ1-2; unclear D gene. The germline V gene encodes CDR1 MNHNS and CDR2 SASEGT. V was trimmed by 4 bases and J by 7 bases, leaving 7 bases between them. The CDR3 has 11 amino acids. CDR3 bases: TGTGCCAGCAGTGCCCGCACTGGCTACACCTTC. It codes for CASSARTGYTF.

The V call is TRBV7-2, the J call TRBJ2-7, with 11 bases aligning to TRBD2. The germline CDR1 and CDR2 sequences are SGHTA and FQGNSA. This CDR3 region has 14 residues. Trimming took 5 bases from V and 7 from J; bases not matched to a gene: 7. In DNA, the CDR3 is TGTGCCAGCAGCACCGGGACTAGCGGTTGGGAGCAGTACTTC. It translates to CASSTGTSGWEQYF.

This clone has only a few counts. This CDR3 is CASSAPGTSYGYTF. For the CDR3, the DNA is TGTGCCAGCAGTGCCCCCGGGACCAGCTATGGCTACACCTTC. V and J are TRBV28 and TRBJ1-2, with a tentative D call TRBD1 (5 bases). The germline CDR1 and CDR2 sequences are MDHEN and SYDVKM. V was shortened by 5 bases and J by 4 bases, with 14 bases between the two germline ends. The CDR3 has 14 residues.

Turning to this clone: As the CDR3 is not closed by the conserved phenylalanine or tryptophan, this likely results from a read error. The DNA is left out, because the CDR3 cannot be placed on it with certainty; the CDR3 is given as TCRdb lists it. The chain has TRBV19 and TRBJ1-1; TRBD1, as called in the table, went unchecked against the DNA. Germline values: CDR1 LNHDA, CDR2 SQIVND (reference sequence). The CDR3 spans 11 amino acids, including both terminal residues. The CDR3 here is CASSMGQDMRH.